This is a list of T cell receptor beta chains from one sample in a study of T-cell reconstitution after alpha-beta-depleted transplantation in children. TCRdb recomputed calls from the PCR reads with MiXCR, one row per CDR3 protein. The sample records 450,000 to 600,000 distinct CDR3 sequences, around 19% being singletons. The sample consisted of PBMCs from the stem cell graft donor, taken from the stem cell graft. These receptors were obtained from a human donor who donated a stem cell graft to a child with acute lymphoblastic leukemia. CDR3s include the opening cysteine and the closing phenylalanine or tryptophan. The D gene is left open where the match is weak. For some rows the clone size is stated as once, few or many, or as a class when expanded; others skip it.

cdr3_nt cdr3_aa j_call clone_size cdr3_length v_call d_call
TGTGCCAGCAGTTTATCCAGGAGCGGCCAGCCCCAGCATTTT CASSLSRSGQPQHF TRBJ1-5 few 14 TRBV12-3/TRBV12-4 -
TGCAGCGTTGAGTTCGGGGGCTCCTACGAGCAGTACTTC CSVEFGGSYEQYF TRBJ2-7 - 13 TRBV29-1 -
TGCAGTGCTAGTGCCGGGAGTGGCGGCGAGCAGTTCTTC CSASAGSGGEQFF TRBJ2-1 - 13 TRBV20-1 -
TGCGCCAGCAGCTTGGAAGGGTTGGACACTGAAGCTTTCTTT CASSLEGLDTEAFF TRBJ1-1 few 14 TRBV5-1 -
TGTGCCAGCAGTTTAGGGCTTTCGGCCGAGCAGTACTTC CASSLGLSAEQYF TRBJ2-7 - 13 TRBV12-3/TRBV12-4 -
TGCGCCAGCAGCCCGAGGGCGGGAGCTCGGTACGAGCAGTACTTC CASSPRAGARYEQYF TRBJ2-7 few 15 TRBV5-1 TRBD2
TGTGCCAGCAGTGACTCATTCGACAGAGACGAGCAGTTCTTC CASSDSFDRDEQFF TRBJ2-1 few 14 TRBV6-4 -
TGTGCCAGCAGTAGCGGGAGATCGTCCAATGAGCAGTTCTTC CASSSGRSSNEQFF TRBJ2-1 many 14 TRBV2 TRBD2
TGTGCCAGCAGCTCTCGAACTAGCGGGAGATCCCACGAGCAGTACTTC CASSSRTSGRSHEQYF TRBJ2-7 few 16 TRBV5-5 TRBD2
TGTGCCATCTCCCCGGTCAGGGACTACGAGCAGTACTTC CAISPVRDYEQYF TRBJ2-7 - 13 TRBV10-3 -
TGCGCCAGCAGTGAGAACAGGGGGGAAGAGACCCAGTACTTC CASSENRGEETQYF TRBJ2-5 - 14 TRBV10-1 TRBD1
TGCGCCAGCAGCCCGCAGACGAACACCGGGGAGCTGTTTTTT CASSPQTNTGELFF TRBJ2-2 few 14 TRBV5-1 -
TGTGCCAGCATCCGGCACTCCTACAATGAGCAGTTCTTC CASIRHSYNEQFF TRBJ2-1 - 13 TRBV6-1 -
TGTGCCAGCATAGGTAATCCTAACAATGAGCAGTTCTTC CASIGNPNNEQFF TRBJ2-1 - 13 TRBV5-6 -
TGTGCCAGCGGGGGACTAGCTCGCTTGGATACGCAGTATTTT CASGGLARLDTQYF TRBJ2-3 few 14 TRBV2 TRBD2
TGTGCCAGCAGTGACTCGAGGGAGGCAGATACGCAGTATTTT CASSDSREADTQYF TRBJ2-3 few 14 TRBV6-4 -
TGTGCCAGCACCAAAAGAACTAGCGGGAGGCTCTTAGGGACCTACGAGCAGTACTTC CASTKRTSGRLLGTYEQYF TRBJ2-7 - 19 TRBV4-2 TRBD2
TGTGCCAGCAGCCCCGGGGGGGGACTAGCGGGAGGCGATGAGCAGTTCTTC CASSPGGGLAGGDEQFF TRBJ2-1 - 17 TRBV7-9 TRBD2
TGTGCCAGCTCACACGGGACAGGGGGTACCTACGAGCAGTACTTC CASSHGTGGTYEQYF TRBJ2-7 few 15 TRBV18 TRBD1
TGTGCCAGCAGCTTAGACGTAGGAGGCAATCAGCCCCAGCATTTT CASSLDVGGNQPQHF TRBJ1-5 - 15 TRBV11-2 -
TGTGCCAGCAGCTCCAGGACTAGCGACACAGATACGCAGTATTTT CASSSRTSDTDTQYF TRBJ2-3 - 15 TRBV12-3/TRBV12-4 TRBD2
TGTGCCAGCAGTTTAGGTAGCGGGAGGGGTTCCTACAATGAGCAGTTCTTC CASSLGSGRGSYNEQFF TRBJ2-1 few 17 TRBV12-3/TRBV12-4 TRBD2
TGTGCCAGCAGCCCAGATGGGGCAGCGGGAGTTCGAGGCGAGCAGTACTTC CASSPDGAAGVRGEQYF TRBJ2-7 - 17 TRBV7-7 TRBD2
TGCGCCAGCAGCCTTTCATGGAAACGACTAGCGGGAGGCAATGAGCAGTTCTTC CASSLSWKRLAGGNEQFF TRBJ2-1 few 18 TRBV5-1 TRBD2
TGCGCCAGCAGCCAAGGCCGGACTGGGGTTCATCAGAAAAACGAGCAGTACTTC CASSQGRTGVHQKNEQYF TRBJ2-7 - 18 TRBV4-1 -
TGTGCCAGCAGCCCGACAGCGCATTACGAGCAGTACTTC CASSPTAHYEQYF TRBJ2-7 - 13 TRBV12-3/TRBV12-4 -
TGCGCCAGCACCCCGGACAGGAACACTGAAGCTTTCTTT CASTPDRNTEAFF TRBJ1-1 - 13 TRBV5-1 -
TGCAGTGCTAGAGATACCAGCGGAGAGACCCAGTACTTC CSARDTSGETQYF TRBJ2-5 few 13 TRBV20-1 -
TGTGCCAGCAGCTTAGGGTGGGGGAGCCAAGAGACCCAGTACTTC CASSLGWGSQETQYF TRBJ2-5 few 15 TRBV7-6 -
TGTGCCAGCAGCGAGGGGATCTACAATGAGCAGTTCTTC CASSEGIYNEQFF TRBJ2-1 - 13 TRBV7-9 -
TGCGCCAGCAGCTTGGACACAGTGAACACTGAAGCTTTCTTT CASSLDTVNTEAFF TRBJ1-1 - 14 TRBV5-1 -